This paragraph covers one T cell receptor beta chain sequence. Its antigen is not identified. The data originate from a study of T cell responses to AZD1222 COVID-19 vaccine. Study-wide findings and caveats: White British ancestry dominated among donors, who included more females, and clonal diversity was possibly underestimated.

V was cut by 4 bases and J by 7 bases, with 8 bases left in between. The CDR3 length is 12 residues. Per germline, CDR1 KGHSH and CDR2 LQKENI. TCRdb's table, derived via immunoSEQ multiplex PCR, lists solely in-frame clones and lacks some. Among just under 100,000 clones listed, roughly 84% were seen once. The source of this sequence is an adult in good health. The chain couples TRBV18 to TRBJ2-1; possibly TRBD1 for D (6 bases). The material was peripheral blood, obtained on day 0 of AZD1222 vaccination. The CDR3 sequence: CASSQGVNEQFF. CDR3 in DNA: TGTGCCAGCTCACAGGGGGTTAATGAGCAGTTCTTC.